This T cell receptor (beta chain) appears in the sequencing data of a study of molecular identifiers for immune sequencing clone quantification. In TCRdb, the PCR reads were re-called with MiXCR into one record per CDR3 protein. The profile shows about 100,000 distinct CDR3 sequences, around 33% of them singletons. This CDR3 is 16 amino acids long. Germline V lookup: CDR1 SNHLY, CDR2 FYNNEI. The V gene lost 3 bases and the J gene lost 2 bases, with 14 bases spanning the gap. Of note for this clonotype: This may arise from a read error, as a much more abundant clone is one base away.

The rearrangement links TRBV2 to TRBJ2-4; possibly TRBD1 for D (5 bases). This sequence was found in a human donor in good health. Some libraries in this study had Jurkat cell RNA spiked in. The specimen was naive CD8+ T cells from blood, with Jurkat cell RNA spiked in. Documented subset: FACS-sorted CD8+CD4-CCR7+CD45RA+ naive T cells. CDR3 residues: CASSENLQDPKNIQYF. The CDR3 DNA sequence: TGTGCCAGCAGTGAGAACCTACAGGATCCCAAAAACATTCAGTACTTC.